One sample yielded the 6 T cell receptor beta chains listed below, sequenced in a study of OX40 agonist ivuxolimab in advanced cancers. This table comes from immunoSEQ multiplex PCR, and its TCRdb copy is limited to in-frame clones, with some not included. The data hold some 100,000 clones, with 85% to 95% observed a single time. The specimen comprised CD4+ or CD8+ T cells sorted from blood, sampled in a trial of the OX40 agonist ivuxolimab. Receptor source: an adult with an advanced solid tumor such as melanoma, head and neck, liver or kidney cancer.

This clone was seen just once. The V gene is TRBV19, the J gene TRBJ2-1; tentatively, D is TRBD2 (6 bases). Trimming took off 7 bases at V and 0 bases at J, with 16 bases between the two ends. The CDR3 contains 16 residues. Germline V gives CDR1 LNHDA, CDR2 SQIVND (reference sequence). As DNA, the CDR3 is TGTGCCAGTAAAATTGGTAGCGGCAGCTCCTACAATGAGCAGTTCTTC. Protein: CASKIGSGSSYNEQFF.

This chain links TRBV4-3 with TRBJ2-1, with TRBD2 as a possible D gene (5 bases). The CDR3 spans 16 residues. Trimming pared 0 bases from V and 2 bases from J, leaving 11 bases between. Germline V gene data show CDR1 as LGHNA and CDR2 as YSLEER. CDR3 bases: TGCGCCAGCAGCCAAGATACGGGGATCCCCTACAATGAGCAGTTCTTC. It encodes CASSQDTGIPYNEQFF.

V usage is TRBV7-6 and J usage is TRBJ2-1; weak D call: TRBD2 (6 bases). There are 16 residues in the CDR3. CDR1 and CDR2 (germline): SGHVS, FNYEAQ. V lost 1 base, J lost 1 base, and 11 bases lay in between. CDR3 loop: CASSLVGGGSYNEQFF. CDR3 DNA: TGTGCCAGCAGCTTAGTTGGGGGAGGTTCCTACAATGAGCAGTTCTTC.

A single count supports this clone. The chain recombines TRBV25-1 with TRBJ1-1; a possible D gene is TRBD1 (6 bases). The CDR3 is 12 residues long. V was pared by 4 bases and J by 7 bases, with 10 bases between. Germline CDR1 MGHDK, CDR2 SYGVNS. CDR3 nucleotide sequence: TGTGCCAGCAGTGGGGGGCACCTTGAAGCTTTCTTT. This encodes CASSGGHLEAFF.

The chain employs TRBV7-2 and TRBJ2-1; TRBD1 or TRBD2 may be the D gene (5 bases each). Trimming cost V 3 bases and J 0 bases, with 12 bases left between them. The CDR3 loop spans 16 amino acids. CDR1 SGHTA and CDR2 FQGNSA come from the germline V gene. Here the CDR3 reads CASSLPGPRSYNEQFF. CDR3 nucleotide sequence: TGTGCCAGCAGCTTGCCGGGACCTCGCTCCTACAATGAGCAGTTCTTC.

J is TRBJ2-7 and V is TRBV5-1, with D tentatively TRBD1 (5 bases). The CDR3 length is 15 residues. The germline V gene encodes CDR1 SGHRS and CDR2 YFSETQ. Trimming cost V 2 bases and J 2 bases, with 14 bases left between them. The CDR3 sequence: CASSFGPDSTYEQYF. The CDR3 coding sequence is TGCGCCAGCAGCTTTGGTCCCGACAGCACCTACGAGCAGTACTTC.